This TCR beta chain was recovered during a study of blood T cell repertoires in COVID-19. In the study overall: Sites in the United States, Italy and Spain provided acute and convalescent COVID-19 samples.

This clone was detected only a few times. Germline V gene sequence: CDR1 SGHAT, CDR2 FQNNGV. This CDR3 contains 15 residues. The J segment lost 7 bases and the V segment lost 5 bases, leaving 5 bases of the junction unmatched. Methods used by the authors: Amplification with reference gene primers provided the estimates of nucleated cell counts. Assay: immunoSEQ multiplex PCR; the TCRdb copy retains only in-frame clones and omits some. V, J and clone size were drawn from that table, and D and trimming were deduced from the DNA. The sample includes 250,000 or so clones, more than 75% of them seen just once.

Material for sequencing was peripheral blood. The V and J genes are TRBV11-2 and TRBJ2-1; 13 bases match TRBD2. This receptor was obtained from a man older than 75 with acute or convalescent COVID-19. DNA of the CDR3: TGTGCCAGCAGCCGGACTAGCGGGGGATTGAATGAGCAGTTCTTC. Its protein product is CASSRTSGGLNEQFF.